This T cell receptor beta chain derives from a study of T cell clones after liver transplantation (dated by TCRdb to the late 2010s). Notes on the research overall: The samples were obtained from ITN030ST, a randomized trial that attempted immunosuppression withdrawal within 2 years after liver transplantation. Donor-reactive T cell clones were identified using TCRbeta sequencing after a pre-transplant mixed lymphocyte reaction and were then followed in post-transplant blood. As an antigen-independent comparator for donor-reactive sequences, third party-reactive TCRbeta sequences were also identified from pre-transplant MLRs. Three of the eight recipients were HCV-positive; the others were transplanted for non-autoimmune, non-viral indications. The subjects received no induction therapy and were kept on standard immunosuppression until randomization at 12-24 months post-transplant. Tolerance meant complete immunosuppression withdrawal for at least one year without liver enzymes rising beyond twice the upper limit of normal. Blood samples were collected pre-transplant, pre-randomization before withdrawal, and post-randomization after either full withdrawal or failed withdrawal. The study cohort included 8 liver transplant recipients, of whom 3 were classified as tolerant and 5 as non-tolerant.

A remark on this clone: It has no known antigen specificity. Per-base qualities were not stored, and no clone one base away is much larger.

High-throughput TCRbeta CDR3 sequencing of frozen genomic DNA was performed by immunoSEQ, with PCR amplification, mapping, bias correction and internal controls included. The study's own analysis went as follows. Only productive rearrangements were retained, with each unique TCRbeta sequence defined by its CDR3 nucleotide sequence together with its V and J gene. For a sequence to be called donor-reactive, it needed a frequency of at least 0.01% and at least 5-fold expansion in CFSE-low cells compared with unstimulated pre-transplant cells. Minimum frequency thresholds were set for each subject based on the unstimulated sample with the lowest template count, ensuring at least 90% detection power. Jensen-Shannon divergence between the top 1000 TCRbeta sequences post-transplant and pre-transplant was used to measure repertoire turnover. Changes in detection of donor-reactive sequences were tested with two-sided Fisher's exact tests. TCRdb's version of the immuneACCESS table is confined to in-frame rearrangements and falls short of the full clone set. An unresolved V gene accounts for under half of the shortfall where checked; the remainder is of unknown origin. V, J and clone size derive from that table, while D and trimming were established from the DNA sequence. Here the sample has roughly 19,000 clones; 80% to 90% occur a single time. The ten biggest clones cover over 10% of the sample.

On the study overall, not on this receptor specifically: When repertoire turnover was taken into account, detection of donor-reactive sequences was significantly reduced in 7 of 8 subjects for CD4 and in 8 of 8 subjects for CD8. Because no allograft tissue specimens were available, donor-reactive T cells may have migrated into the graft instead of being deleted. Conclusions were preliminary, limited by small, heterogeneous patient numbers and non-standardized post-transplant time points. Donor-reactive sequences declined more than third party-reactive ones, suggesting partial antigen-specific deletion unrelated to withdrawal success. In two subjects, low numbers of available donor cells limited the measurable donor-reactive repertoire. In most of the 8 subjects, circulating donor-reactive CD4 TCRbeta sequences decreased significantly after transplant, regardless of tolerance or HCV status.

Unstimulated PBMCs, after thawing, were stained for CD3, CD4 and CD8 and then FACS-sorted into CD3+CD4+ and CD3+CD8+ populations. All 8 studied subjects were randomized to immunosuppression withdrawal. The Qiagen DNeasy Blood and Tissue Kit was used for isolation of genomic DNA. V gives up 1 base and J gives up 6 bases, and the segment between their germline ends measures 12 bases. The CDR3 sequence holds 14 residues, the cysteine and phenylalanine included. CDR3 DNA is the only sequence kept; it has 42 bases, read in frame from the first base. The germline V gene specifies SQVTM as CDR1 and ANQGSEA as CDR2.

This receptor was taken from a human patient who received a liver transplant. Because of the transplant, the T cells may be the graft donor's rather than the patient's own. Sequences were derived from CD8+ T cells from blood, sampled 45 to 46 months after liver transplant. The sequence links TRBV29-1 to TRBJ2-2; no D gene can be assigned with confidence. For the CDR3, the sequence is CSVEGPANAGELFF. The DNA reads TGCAGCGTTGAAGGGCCAGCCAACGCCGGGGAGCTGTTTTTT.